This T cell receptor beta chain is drawn from a study of T cells after somatic rescue of genetic block. The repertoire was sequenced with immunoSEQ multiplex PCR; TCRdb's copy has only in-frame clones and lacks some. The sample lists approximately 100,000 clones; just under 90% were seen once. Germline loops: CDR1 SGDLS, CDR2 YYNGEE. V lost 3 bases and J lost 4; bases outside the gene matches: 16. The CDR3 extends over 19 amino acids. This clone came up once. The chain is built from TRBV9 and TRBJ1-4; TRBD1 aligns across 9 bases. The receptor's source is a woman younger than 30. Sequencing input: peripheral blood mononuclear cells (PBMCs). The CDR3 here is CASSARGVGDRALNEKLFF. For the CDR3, the DNA is TGTGCCAGCAGCGCCAGAGGGGTTGGGGACAGGGCCCTTAATGAAAAACTGTTTTTT.